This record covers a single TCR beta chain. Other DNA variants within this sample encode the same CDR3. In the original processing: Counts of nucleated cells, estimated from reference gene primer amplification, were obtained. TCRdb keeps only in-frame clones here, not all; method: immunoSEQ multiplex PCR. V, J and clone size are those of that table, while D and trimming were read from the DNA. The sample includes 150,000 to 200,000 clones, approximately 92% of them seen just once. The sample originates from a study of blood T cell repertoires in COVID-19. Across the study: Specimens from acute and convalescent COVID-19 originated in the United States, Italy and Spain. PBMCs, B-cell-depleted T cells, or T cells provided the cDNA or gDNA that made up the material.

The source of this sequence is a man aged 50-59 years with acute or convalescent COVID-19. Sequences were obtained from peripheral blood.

The CDR3 DNA is TGTGCCAGCAGCGTCGGGGGTCAAGAGACCCAGTACTTC. Translation: CASSVGGQETQYF. The chain recombines TRBV9 with TRBJ2-5, with D possibly being TRBD2 (6 bases). Germline CDR1 reads SGDLS; CDR2 reads YYNGEE. V lost 2 bases, J lost 2 bases, and 7 bases lay in between. This CDR3 contains 13 residues.